This T cell receptor (beta chain) was recorded in a study of shared clonotypes between healthy human individuals (TCRdb year 2020). Turning to the overall study: A couple of women and three men aged 18 to 49 years were included in the cohort. For each donor, CD4 naive and CD4 memory were each run on three plates, CD8 naive on two plates, and CD8 memory on one plate. The study deeply sequenced blood TCR repertoires of about 5 healthy adults to estimate repertoire size and the extent of clonotype sharing between individuals. To increase sequencing depth and limit assay-specific biases, different laboratories used diverse techniques to prepare libraries and sequence TCR repertoires. Per donor, leukapheresis produced somewhere between about 0.85 and 9.5 billion PBMCs.

The donors were healthy, HIV-negative adults who had no recently reported acute infections or vaccinations. Every donor was a Caucasian adult living in Nashville, Tennessee, USA. CD4+ T cells were enriched through magnetic negative selection, after which naive cells were positively selected on CD45RA and the remaining negative fraction served as the memory subset. Blood was collected by leukapheresis, and PBMCs were isolated by Ficoll-Histopaque density gradient centrifugation and then cryopreserved in liquid nitrogen vapor phase. Analytical flow cytometry was used to check the purity and quantity of every magnetically sorted T cell population. From each sorted fraction, genomic DNA was isolated and quantified by UV absorbance on a Nanodrop 2000c. Broader findings and caveats from the paper: Across a handful of donors, about 5% of naive CD4, approximately 3.6% of naive CD8, roughly 2.2% of memory CD4, and approximately 0.4% of memory CD8 clonotypes were shared. The genetic and exposure-history diversity represented was limited by the small number of donors. Pairwise subsampling led to the expectation that sequencing depth would affect the degree of clonotype sharing among donors. Sampling was limited to blood, and TCR repertoires in tissue likely differ from TCR repertoires in blood. Incomplete sequencing was indicated by rarefaction of sorted-subset datasets, despite the large sequencing depth. Larger estimated clonotype richness was generally found for naive subsets than for memory subsets. Compared with non-shared clonotypes, clonotypes shared by all four sorted-subset donors had higher generation probabilities.

V is shortened by 2 bases, J by 8 bases, and the region joining them spans 21 bases. Measured from the cysteine to the phenylalanine, the CDR3 is 16 residues long. Left in the record is the CDR3 DNA by itself, 48 bases read in frame from the first base. CDR1 and CDR2 are drawn from the germline V gene: MNHEY, SVGAGI. Using the deep immunoSEQ assay, multiplex PCR amplified TCR CDR3 regions from genomic DNA. Genomic DNA extracted from each cell subset was distributed evenly over all wells of several immunoSEQ 96-well plates, and each plate served as one replicate. For sorted subsets, each replicate PCR was loaded with 200 ng genomic DNA, equivalent to 30,000 or so T cell genomes. Purified libraries were quantified with a Qubit 3.0 fluorometer, sized on a Bioanalyzer 2100, and re-quantified with the KAPA Library Quantification kit. Every immunoSEQ 96-well plate was sequenced on a dedicated single-read 150-cycle Illumina NextSeq 550 flow cell. As for how the authors treated the data: Because the immunoSEQ output included only junctional sequences and no quality scores, the filtering could not be the same as the filtering used for full-length reads. Sequences were annotated with PyIR, a Python wrapper for IgBLAST v1.9, and V/J genes and CDR3 were assigned using IMGT germline references. Reads were filtered out if the reads had weak V/J assignments (E-value above 1e-6), no CDR3, stop codons, out-of-frame junctions, or ambiguous translated residues. V3J clonotypes were defined by identical inferred V gene, J gene, and CDR3 amino acid sequence. Percentage overlap between repertoires was calculated by dividing the number of shared unique clonotypes by the size of the smaller repertoire. Repertoire richness was assessed with RTK rarefaction, the Chao1 estimator, and Recon v2.1 estimates of unobserved clonotypes. Generation probabilities were computed with OLGA for all TCRbeta clonotypes obtained by the gDNA method from several donors. The table was pulled from immuneACCESS by TCRdb, which kept in-frame rearrangements only. Such tables lose some clones; where checked, under half of the loss comes from unresolved V genes, and the rest has no known cause. That table is the source of V, J and clone size, and D and trimming were worked out from the DNA. The sample table lists over a million clones, approximately 97% of them with a count of one. Clones ranked in the top ten supply 0.95% to 1.5% of the sample.

As regards this clone: Its antigen target is currently unknown. Base quality data are lacking; no much larger clone is found one base away.

The sequencing sample was made of naive CD4+ T cells sorted from blood. The cell subset or site label for this specimen denotes: CD45RA+ positively selected. Recombination linked TRBV6-5 to TRBJ1-1; TRBD1 is a weak D gene call, 5 bases matching. This TCR was sampled from a young man in good health. CDR3 sequence: CASSYLQGGRTMEAFF. The bases are TGTGCCAGCAGTTACCTGCAGGGAGGAAGGACCATGGAAGCTTTCTTT.